Listed below are T cell receptor beta chains from one sample, sequenced in a study of T cell responses to AZD1222 COVID-19 vaccine. The protocol was immunoSEQ multiplex PCR, while the TCRdb copy is restricted to in-frame clones and leaves out a portion. The table records under 200,000 clones, about 89% of them present only once. The specimen was peripheral blood, collected on day 0 of MenACWY control vaccination. These receptors all come from an adult in good health. Both conserved end residues are part of each CDR3. The order of the fields is clone size, V gene, D gene, J gene, CDR3 DNA, CDR3 protein. The D gene is left open where the match is weak. Size values are once, few and many counts, or a class for expanded clones, and some rows have none.

>.|TRBV7-9|.|TRBJ1-2
TGTGCCAGCAGCTCCGGGCATAACTATGGCTACACCTTC
CASSSGHNYGYTF
>.|TRBV7-9|.|TRBJ1-1
TGTGCCAGCAGCCCGCTCGGGGACACTGAAGCTTTCTTT
CASSPLGDTEAFF
>few|TRBV4-3|TRBD1|TRBJ2-7
TGCGCCAGCAGCACCCGACAGGGACCCTACGAGCAGTACTTC
CASSTRQGPYEQYF
>.|TRBV27|TRBD1|TRBJ2-2
TGTGCCAGCAGTTTACAGGGGGCGAACACCGGGGAGCTGTTTTTT
CASSLQGANTGELFF
>.|TRBV18|TRBD1|TRBJ2-5
TGTGCCAGCTCACCACCCGGGACAGATTCTTTAGAGACCCAGTACTTC
CASSPPGTDSLETQYF
>.|TRBV11-3|TRBD1|TRBJ2-7
TGTGCCAGCAGCAGGACAGGCTACGAGCAGTACTTC
CASSRTGYEQYF
>once|TRBV5-4|TRBD2|TRBJ2-1
TGTGCCAGCAGCTCCGGATTAGCGGGAGGGAGCTCCTACAATGAGCAGTTCTTC
CASSSGLAGGSSYNEQFF
>.|TRBV30|TRBD2|TRBJ2-1
TGTGCCTCCCTCCCTAGCGGGGCATACAATGAGCAGTTCTTC
CASLPSGAYNEQFF
>.|TRBV19|TRBD1|TRBJ1-2
TGTGCCAGTAGTATGGGGACAGGGGGCAACTATGGCTACACCTTC
CASSMGTGGNYGYTF
>.|TRBV9|TRBD1|TRBJ2-3
TGTGCCAGCGGCGACAGGGCCACAGATACGCAGTATTTT
CASGDRATDTQYF
>.|TRBV7-2|TRBD1|TRBJ1-1
TGTGCCAGCAGCTCCCGACAGGGGACTGAAGCTTTCTTT
CASSSRQGTEAFF
>.|TRBV5-1|.|TRBJ2-3
TGCGCCAGCAGCTTCGACGGACGGACAGATACGCAGTATTTT
CASSFDGRTDTQYF
>.|TRBV5-4|.|TRBJ2-7
TGTGCCAGCACCACCGACAGAACCTACGAGCAGTACTTC
CASTTDRTYEQYF
>.|TRBV9|.|TRBJ1-1
TGTGCCAGCAGCGTAGGCCGGCAGGGAGAAGCTTTCTTT
CASSVGRQGEAFF
>.|TRBV28|.|TRBJ1-1
TGTGCCAGCAGTGACGTGAACACTGAAGCTTTCTTT
CASSDVNTEAFF
>.|TRBV2|.|TRBJ2-7
TGTGCCAGCAGTGAAGGGACGTTAACCTACGAGCAGTACTTC
CASSEGTLTYEQYF
>.|TRBV28|TRBD1|TRBJ1-6
TGTGCCAGCAGTTTAGATCAGGGGGTAGGAAATAATTCACCCCTCCACTTT
CASSLDQGVGNNSPLHF
>few|TRBV14|.|TRBJ1-2
TGTGCCAGCAGCCAAGATCGGGCAGGATACTATGGCTACACCTTC
CASSQDRAGYYGYTF
>few|TRBV5-1|TRBD1|TRBJ2-3
TGCGCCAGCAGCCCCGGACAGGCCCCAGATACGCAGTATTTT
CASSPGQAPDTQYF
>.|TRBV28|.|TRBJ1-6
TGTGCCAGCGGAGGGTATAATTCACCCCTCCACTTT
CASGGYNSPLHF
>.|TRBV9|TRBD2|TRBJ2-5
TGTGCCAGCAGCGTAGCTACGGCTAGCGGGAGGAGGCAAGAGACCCAGTACTTC
CASSVATASGRRQETQYF
>.|TRBV2|.|TRBJ2-7
TGTGCCAGCAGTGTGGTCAGGGACTACGAGCAGTACTTC
CASSVVRDYEQYF
>few|TRBV28|TRBD1|TRBJ2-7
TGTGCCAGCAGCCCATCCGGGACAGCTTTTTACGAGCAGTACTTC
CASSPSGTAFYEQYF
>few|TRBV7-8|.|TRBJ1-3
TGTGCCAGCGGGTTCATGGGCGGAAACACCATATATTTT
CASGFMGGNTIYF
>.|TRBV6-2/TRBV6-3|.|TRBJ2-7
TGTGCCAGTAGCTCAGCGGATAGCTCCTACGAGCAGTACTTC
CASSSADSSYEQYF
>few|TRBV6-5|TRBD2|TRBJ2-7
TGTGCCAGCAGGAGGGGACTAGCGTCAAACGAGCAGTACTTC
CASRRGLASNEQYF
>.|TRBV28|.|TRBJ1-5
TGTGCCGCCGCTATGCGGACTAGCAATCAGCCCCAGCATTTT
CAAAMRTSNQPQHF
>.|TRBV9|.|TRBJ1-2
TGTGCCAGCAGCGTAGTGGCAGGGTATGGCTACACCTTC
CASSVVAGYGYTF
>.|TRBV2|.|TRBJ2-6
TGTGCCAGCAGTGGTAGCGGTGGGGCCAACGTCCTGACTTTC
CASSGSGGANVLTF
>.|TRBV29-1|TRBD2|TRBJ2-7
TGCAGCGTTGAATTCGAGCGGGAGGGCGCGTACGAGCAGTACTTC
CSVEFEREGAYEQYF
>.|TRBV7-3|.|TRBJ1-6
TGTGCCAGCAGCTTAGGGGGATACAATTCACCCCTCCACTTT
CASSLGGYNSPLHF
>.|TRBV10-3|TRBD2|TRBJ2-3
TGTGCCATCAGCATCGGACTAGCGGGGGACACTAGCACAGATACGCAGTATTTT
CAISIGLAGDTSTDTQYF
>.|TRBV11-2|TRBD2|TRBJ2-7
TGTGCCAGCAGCTTAGATCTAGGGCAGCGGGGGGAAAGTCCCTACGAGCAGTACTTC
CASSLDLGQRGESPYEQYF
>.|TRBV3-1/TRBV3-2|.|TRBJ1-1
TGTGCCAGCAGCCAGACGACATCGAACACTGAAGCTTTCTTT
CASSQTTSNTEAFF
>.|TRBV30|TRBD1|TRBJ1-6
TGTGCCTGGAGTGTTGCAGGGGGGGGTAATTCACCCCTCCACTTT
CAWSVAGGGNSPLHF
>.|TRBV27|.|TRBJ1-3
TGTGCCAGCAGCCAGACCGGGAGGTCTGGAAACACCATATATTTT
CASSQTGRSGNTIYF
>.|TRBV7-3|.|TRBJ1-4
TGTGCCAGCAGCCTTCGAAGGTTAGGAGAAAAACTGTTTTTT
CASSLRRLGEKLFF
>.|TRBV15|.|TRBJ2-7
TGTGCCACCAGCCGAAGCTCAGGGAGCGCGGGGGAGCAGTACTTC
CATSRSSGSAGEQYF